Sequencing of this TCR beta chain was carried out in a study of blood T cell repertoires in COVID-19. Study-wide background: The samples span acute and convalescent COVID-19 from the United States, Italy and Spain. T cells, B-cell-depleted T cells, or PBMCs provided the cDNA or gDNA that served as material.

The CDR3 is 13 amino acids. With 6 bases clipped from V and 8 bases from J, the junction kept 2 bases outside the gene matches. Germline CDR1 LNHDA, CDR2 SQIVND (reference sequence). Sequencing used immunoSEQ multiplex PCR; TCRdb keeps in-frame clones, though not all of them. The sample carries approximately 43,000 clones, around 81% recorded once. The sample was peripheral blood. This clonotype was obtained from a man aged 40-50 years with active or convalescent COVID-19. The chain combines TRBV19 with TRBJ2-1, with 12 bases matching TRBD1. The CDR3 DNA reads TGTGCCAGTAGGAGGGACAGGGGGCATGAGCAGTTCTTC. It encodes CASRRDRGHEQFF.